This T cell receptor beta chain was profiled in a study of blood T cell repertoires in COVID-19 (TCRdb year 2020). Regarding the study in general: Collaborator samples came from the United States, Italy and Spain and covered acute and convalescent phases of COVID-19. Samples came from the ongoing ImmuneRACE study (first 160 participants) plus 1,254 subjects from 6 global collaborators. The dataset comprised deeply sampled blood TCRbeta repertoires from subjects exposed to, actively infected with, or recovered from COVID-19. The prospective study material was composed of cDNA or gDNA derived from T cells, B-cell-depleted T cells, or PBMCs. A freely available public database, intended as a resource for researchers studying the immune response to SARS-CoV-2, is where the repertoires were released. Where available, HLA class I and class II types were obtained from metadata supplied by the sample provider rather than from assay-based typing. Nearly every sample came with metadata listing a de-identified subject ID, COVID-19 status, age in years and sex.

TCRbeta CDR3 regions were amplified from genomic DNA by means of the immunoSEQ Assay, a bias-controlled multiplex PCR. For the original study's pipeline: The number of nucleated cells in each sample was estimated by amplification of reference gene primers within the assay. To quantify the absolute abundance of each unique TCRbeta CDR3 rearrangement, sequence reads were collapsed and filtered. For each sample, productive Simpson clonality was calculated as the square root of Simpson's diversity index over productive rearrangements. The source is immuneACCESS, and TCRdb retained only in-frame sequences with V and J called. Part of the clones is not carried over; for the studies checked, unresolved V genes explain less than half of this, and the remainder is unexplained. V and J calls and clone size are given by that table; D and trimming were obtained from the DNA. In all, the sample holds 200,000 to 300,000 clones, and roughly 80% of those were seen once. The ten largest account for roughly a tenth of the sample.

Counted from cysteine to phenylalanine, this CDR3 has 17 amino acids. Just CDR3 DNA is preserved here, 51 bases in frame from base 1. The germline V gene (reference sequence) sets CDR1 to LNHNV and CDR2 to YYDKDF. Trimming costs V 0 bases and J 1 base, and their ends lie 13 bases apart. Comment on this clone: This clone's antigen is unknown. No quality values exist for individual bases; no much larger clone is one base distant.

What the study reported, not specific to this receptor: Clinical and demographic metadata were provided uncurated, with the amount varying by source and participant.

The collaborating institutions used their own protocols to collect whole blood in K2EDTA tubes. For TCRbeta analysis, collaborators shipped samples as frozen whole blood, isolated PBMCs, or DNA extracted from either of those sample types. The rearrangement combines TRBV15 with TRBJ1-3, with the D gene not confidently named. Specimen: peripheral blood. This receptor was identified in a woman aged 80 or over with acute or convalescent COVID-19. For the CDR3, the sequence is CATSREKEDGSGNTIYF. The bases read TGTGCCACCAGCAGAGAGAAGGAAGACGGGTCTGGAAACACCATATATTTT.